This passage covers 27 T cell receptor beta chains from one sample sequenced in a study of post-analysis software for immune sequencing data. Overall study findings and caveats: Patients carried roughly 5 TRBV segments more frequently than controls did, and TRBV5-6, TRBV5-1 and TRBV20-1 were among them.

Incorporated into the TCR beta cDNA libraries were unique molecular identifiers, which served to reduce PCR and sequencing biases. TCRdb re-derived calls from the PCR reads in MiXCR, one entry per CDR3 protein. Among under 900,000 distinct CDR3 sequences listed, roughly 50% were seen once. For these receptors, no antigen is known. Sequenced input: blood. The source of these receptors is a girl aged 10 to 17 with multiple sclerosis.

The chain combines TRBV7-2 with TRBJ1-6; TRBD1 matches 10 bases. After removal of 5 bases from V and 7 bases from J, the junction contained 11 bases not matched to a gene. Germline V gene sequence: CDR1 SGHTA, CDR2 FQGNSA. This CDR3 has 17 amino acids. The CDR3 bases are TGTGCCAGCAGCCCTTGGACAGGGGGAGGGGGGAATTCACCCCTCCACTTT. Its protein product is CASSPWTGGGGNSPLHF.

The chain carries TRBV10-2 and TRBJ1-2; 8 nucleotides agree with TRBD1. The length of the CDR3 is 14 residues. V was clipped by 6 bases and J by 4 bases; unmatched bases: 7. The germline V gene has CDR1 WSHSY and CDR2 SAAADI. This chain's CDR3 is CASSGQGPLYGYTF. The CDR3 DNA reads TGCGCCAGCAGCGGACAGGGACCCCTCTATGGCTACACCTTC.

The chain joins TRBV4-3 to TRBJ2-7, with 9 bases that match TRBD2. Germline V gene sequence: CDR1 LGHNA, CDR2 YSLEER. V lost 0 bases to trimming and J lost 1 base; unmatched junction nucleotides: 4. The CDR3 length is 16 residues. CDR3 nucleotide sequence: TGCGCCAGCAGCCAAGAATGGGCGGGGGGGTCCTACGAGCAGTACTTC. Residues: CASSQEWAGGSYEQYF.

V is TRBV20-1 and J is TRBJ2-7; TRBD1 agrees at 7 bases. Germline trimming cut 3 bases from V and 7 bases from J; bases unmatched to any gene: 3. This CDR3 is 11 amino acids long. Germline V CDR1 and CDR2: DFQATT, SNEGSKA (reference sequence). The CDR3, as DNA: TGCAGTGCTAGCGGGGACAGAGAGCAGTACTTC. Translating gives CSASGDREQYF.

This rearrangement joins TRBV29-1 to TRBJ2-7; D gene unclear. The CDR3 has 13 residues. Germline-derived CDR1 and CDR2 are SQVTM and ANQGSEA. Trimming shortened V by 4 bases and J by 3 bases, and 13 bases separated the two germline ends. For the CDR3, the DNA is TGCAGCGTTGCACGCCGAGCCGACTACGAGCAGTACTTC. Translated, it gives CSVARRADYEQYF.

This clonotype was recorded once. This rearrangement joins TRBV11-1 to TRBJ2-6; D is possibly TRBD1 (6 bases). The CDR3 has 17 residues. Germline loops: CDR1 SGHAT, CDR2 FQDESV (reference sequence). Trimming removed 7 bases at V and 1 base at J, with 17 bases between. CDR3 nucleotides: TGTGCCAGCACCGCGGGTTTCAGGGGATCTGGGGCCAACGTCCTGACTTTC. This encodes CASTAGFRGSGANVLTF.

This sequence joins TRBV7-2 and TRBJ2-7; 7 bases align to TRBD2. The germline V gene encodes CDR1 SGHTA and CDR2 FQGNSA. Trimming cost V 0 bases and J 7 bases; bases outside gene matches: 9. The CDR3 runs to 15 residues. CDR3 DNA: TGTGCCAGCAGCTTAGCAAACGGGGGGACGTGGGAGCAGTACTTC. As protein: CASSLANGGTWEQYF.

This clonotype came up a few times. The rearrangement links TRBV12-3 or TRBV12-4 to TRBJ2-7; TRBD1 is a possible D gene (6 bases). The CDR3 is 15 residues long. With 2 bases removed from V and 4 bases from J, the gap between germline ends came to 15 bases. The DNA of the CDR3 is TGTGCCAGCAGTTTACTAGACAGGCTAAGGTACGAGCAGTACTTC. It yields the protein CASSLLDRLRYEQYF.

This clonotype has a single count. This rearrangement joins TRBV5-1 to TRBJ2-1; 8 bases are a match to TRBD2. Germline V lookup: CDR1 SGHRS, CDR2 YFSETQ. The V gene end was trimmed by 1 base and the J gene end by 8 bases; junction bases not matched to a gene: 8. The CDR3 covers 15 residues. CDR3 in amino acids: CASSLRAGGGDEQFF. For the CDR3, the DNA is TGCGCCAGCAGCTTGCGCGCGGGGGGAGGGGATGAGCAGTTCTTC.

The chain has TRBV6-6 and TRBJ2-3; TRBD2 is a possible D gene (7 bases). CDR1 is MNHNY and CDR2 is SVGAGI in the germline V gene (reference sequence). The CDR3 is 16 amino acids. V dropped 6 bases and J dropped 1 base, with 17 bases sitting between them. CDR3 nucleotides: TGTGCCAGCAGGTTGGGGGAGGGGGGGCGCACAGATACGCAGTATTTT. Protein: CASRLGEGGRTDTQYF.

This clonotype showed up just a few times. V is TRBV29-1 and J is TRBJ1-2; D gene ambiguous. Trimming shortened V by 7 bases and J by 1 base, and 10 bases separated the two germline ends. Germline V gene sequence: CDR1 SQVTM, CDR2 ANQGSEA. The CDR3 runs 12 residues. Here the CDR3 DNA reads TGCAGCGGTGCAACACATAACTATGGCTACACCTTC. Translating it yields CSGATHNYGYTF.

The chain links TRBV7-2 to TRBJ2-4, with no clear D. The germline V and J ends were trimmed by 6 bases and 0 bases, with 12 bases remaining between them. CDR3 length equals 15 residues. Germline V gene lookup returns CDR1 SGHTA and CDR2 FQGNSA. Here the CDR3 DNA reads TGTGCCAGCAGACCAGAGCGCCTAGCCAAAAACATTCAGTACTTC. It codes for CASRPERLAKNIQYF.

This clonotype was seen a handful of times. This may arise from a read error, as a much more abundant clone is one base away. V and J are TRBV6-6 and TRBJ2-7; D is unclear. Germline values: CDR1 MNHNY, CDR2 SVGAGI (reference sequence). The CDR3 has 11 residues. Trimming left V 1 base short and J 3 bases short, with 1 base between. This CDR3 is CASSYFYEQYF. Here the CDR3 DNA reads TGTGCCAGCAGTTACTTCTACGAGCAGTACTTC.

This chain links TRBV20-1 with TRBJ2-5; TRBD2 matches at 9 bases. The CDR3 covers 14 residues. Germline V gene sequence: CDR1 DFQATT, CDR2 SNEGSKA (reference sequence). The trim removed 4 bases at V and 6 bases at J, leaving 9 bases unmatched. The DNA for the CDR3 is TGCAGTGCTACTAAAGGGCTAGCGGGGCAGACCCAGTACTTC. It yields the protein CSATKGLAGQTQYF.

This clonotype was counted between two and nine times. The rearrangement joins TRBV29-1 to TRBJ2-1; 10 bases match TRBD2. The CDR3 has 15 amino acids. Germline assignment: CDR1 SQVTM and CDR2 ANQGSEA. V trimming: 7 bases; J trimming: 3 bases; junction bases outside the gene matches: 9. This CDR3 reads CSGGRPSGSYNEQFF. Here the CDR3 DNA reads TGCAGCGGGGGCCGGCCTAGCGGGAGCTACAATGAGCAGTTCTTC.

The chain is built from TRBV2 and TRBJ2-5; possibly TRBD2 for D (6 bases). This CDR3 is 14 amino acids long. Trimming took 6 bases from V and 11 from J, leaving 22 bases between them. Germline lookup yields CDR1 SNHLY and CDR2 FYNNEI. CDR3 region: CASREPGVLSEQYF. The CDR3, as DNA: TGTGCCAGCAGGGAGCCGGGAGTCTTGAGTGAGCAGTACTTC.

This clonotype was counted between two and nine times. The rearrangement links TRBV5-1 to TRBJ2-7; 14 bases align to TRBD2. With V trimmed by 4 bases and J by 4 bases, 7 bases remained unmatched. The CDR3 is 16 amino acids. In germline, CDR1 is SGHRS, CDR2 YFSETQ. In DNA form, the CDR3 reads TGCGCCAGCAGCATGGGACTAGCGGGAGTACTGTACGAGCAGTACTTC. As protein: CASSMGLAGVLYEQYF.

This clonotype was counted between two and nine times. The chain joins TRBV7-9 to TRBJ2-3; 16 bases agree with TRBD2. The V and J ends lost 5 bases and 2 bases, in that order; junction bases with no gene match: 7. CDR1 is SEHNR, CDR2 FQNEAQ, per germline (reference sequence). CDR3 size: 18 residues. The CDR3 is CASSPGLAGGQNTDTQYF. DNA of the CDR3: TGTGCCAGCAGCCCGGGACTAGCGGGAGGGCAAAACACAGATACGCAGTATTTT.

In this sample, this clonotype turned up many times. The rearrangement uses TRBV6-5 and TRBJ2-7; D call uncertain. The CDR3 runs 12 residues. The V gene lost 6 bases and the J gene lost 2 bases, with 8 bases spanning the gap. The germline V gene has CDR1 MNHEY and CDR2 SVGAGI. CDR3 sequence (DNA): TGTGCCAGCAGCCGAGGAACCTACGAGCAGTACTTC. Encoded protein: CASSRGTYEQYF.

This chain connects TRBV29-1 to TRBJ1-4; D remains unclear. V was pared by 3 bases and J by 0 bases, with 5 bases between. Germline V CDR1 and CDR2: SQVTM, ANQGSEA. CDR3 length: 13 amino acids. The CDR3 DNA sequence: TGCAGCGTTGACGGCGCAACTAATGAAAAACTGTTTTTT. Residues: CSVDGATNEKLFF.

As DNA, the CDR3 is TGTGCCAGCAGCTTAGGAGTCACAGGTTCACCCCTCCACTTT. This encodes CASSLGVTGSPLHF. The V gene is TRBV7-7, the J gene TRBJ1-6, with a possible D match to TRBD1 (5 bases). The germline CDR1 and CDR2 sequences are SSHAT and FNYEAQ (reference sequence). V was shortened by 1 base and J by 9 bases, with 10 bases between the two germline ends. The CDR3 covers 14 residues.

At least ten counts were recorded for this clonotype. V usage is TRBV20-1 and J usage is TRBJ2-5; a possible D gene is TRBD2 (6 bases). The CDR3 sequence is 12 residues long. Between the trimmed V and J ends, which lost 6 bases and 4 bases, there was a span of 12 bases. Germline V lookup: CDR1 DFQATT, CDR2 SNEGSKA (reference sequence). This chain's CDR3 is CSAEVGGETQYF. CDR3 coding DNA: TGCAGTGCCGAGGTGGGAGGAGAGACCCAGTACTTC.

This clonotype was seen more than once but under ten times. This chain links TRBV29-1 with TRBJ2-3; tentatively, D is TRBD2 (6 bases). CDR1 SQVTM and CDR2 ANQGSEA come from the germline V gene. The germline V and J ends were trimmed by 5 bases and 11 bases, with 14 bases remaining between them. The CDR3 is 11 amino acids. Here the CDR3 DNA reads TGCAGCGTTCTCTCAGCGGGCCTGCAGTATTTT. Its translation: CSVLSAGLQYF.

In its sample, this clonotype was seen once. The chain employs TRBV4-1 and TRBJ2-1, with 9 bases identical to TRBD2. CDR3 size: 17 residues. The J segment lost 6 bases and the V segment lost 1 base, leaving 10 bases of the junction unmatched. CDR1 is MGHRA, CDR2 YSYEKL, per germline. CDR3 residues: CASSQGLAGSILNEQFF. The CDR3 region has the DNA TGCGCCAGCAGCCAAGGTCTAGCGGGATCTATTCTCAATGAGCAGTTCTTC.

In its sample, this clonotype was seen a few times. V gene TRBV27 combines with J gene TRBJ1-2; D is unclear. From germline, CDR1 is MNHEY and CDR2 SMNVEV (reference sequence). V was pared by 4 bases and J by 4 bases, with 7 bases between. This CDR3 contains 12 residues. The CDR3 sequence: CASSSGLYGYTF. Written as DNA, the CDR3 is TGTGCCAGCAGTTCGGGCCTCTATGGCTACACCTTC.

Comment on this clonotype: Germline is not matched at one junction end, which may reflect a read error. V and J are TRBV24-1 and TRBJ1-2; TRBD1 agrees at 7 bases. Germline assignment: CDR1 KGHDR and CDR2 SFDVKD. There are 13 residues in the CDR3. CDR3 nucleotides: TGTGCCACCGGTGACCCCCGACAGGGAGGCTACACCTTC. Amino acid sequence: CATGDPRQGGYTF.

This clonotype was observed a few times. Here the CDR3 reads CASSPTTRGRAYNEQFF. CDR3 DNA: TGTGCCAGCTCACCAACCACCCGTGGGAGGGCGTACAATGAGCAGTTCTTC. The J gene is TRBJ2-1, the V gene TRBV18, with 7 bases aligning to TRBD2. V lost 2 bases to trimming and J lost 4 bases; unmatched junction nucleotides: 11. This CDR3 is built from 17 residues. CDR1 and CDR2 (germline): KGHSH, LQKENI.